A single sample is the source of the 32 T cell receptor beta chains below, sequenced in a study of Ad26.COV2.S vaccination and SARS-CoV-2 variants (dated by TCRdb to the early 2020s). Preparation of the library involved the immunoSEQ multiplex PCR assay. This immuneACCESS table, as held by TCRdb, lists in-frame sequences with V and J called but not all clones. Of the missing ones, under half trace to an unresolved V gene in checked studies; the others have no known cause. Within this sample are some 370,000 clones, with approximately 83% of them counted one time only. About 8% of the sample is in the top ten clones. This specimen's treatment or condition label, per the study, means: 15 to 20 received Ad26.COV2.S at low or high dose, single or two shots; about 5 received placebo; per-sample allocation not given. For vaccine and placebo recipients, repertoires were sequenced using samples collected on day 63 after the first injection.

This sample comprised peripheral blood, obtained in a trial of Ad26.COV2.S vaccine versus placebo. The source of these receptors is a person aged 18-65 years who received the Ad26.COV2.S COVID-19 vaccine or a placebo.

The chain couples TRBV7-2 to TRBJ2-7; no clear D gene. Germline V gives CDR1 SGHTA, CDR2 FQGNSA. Deletions cut 5 bases from V and 0 bases from J, with 8 bases between. This CDR3 has 13 amino acids. The CDR3 spells CASSEGRSYEQYF. DNA of the CDR3: TGTGCCAGCAGCGAAGGACGCTCCTACGAGCAGTACTTC. Complete variable domain (other parts from reference TRBV7-2 and TRBJ2-7): GAGVSQSPSNKVTEKGKDVELRCDPISGHTALYWYRQSLGQGLEFLIYFQGNSAPDKSGLPSDRFSAERTGGSVSTLTIQRTQQEDSAVYLCASSEGRSYEQYFGPGTRLTVT.

V and J are TRBV3-1 (or the pseudogene TRBV3-2) and TRBJ2-7; tentatively, D is TRBD2 (6 bases). Trimming removed 0 bases at V and 3 bases at J, with 18 bases between. From germline, CDR1 is LGHDT and CDR2 YNNKEL (reference sequence). CDR3 length equals 17 residues. CDR3 sequence: CASSQEGDWGAGYEQYF. CDR3 DNA: TGTGCCAGCAGCCAAGAGGGGGATTGGGGAGCGGGCTACGAGCAGTACTTC.

V gene TRBV10-3 combines with J gene TRBJ2-3, with unresolved D. This CDR3 contains 15 residues. The V gene's germline CDR1 is ENHRY and CDR2 SYGVKD. Trimming shortened V by 0 bases and J by 0 bases, and 7 bases separated the two germline ends. DNA for the CDR3: TGTGCCATCAGTGAGTCGGTAACGAGCACAGATACGCAGTATTTT. The encoded protein is CAISESVTSTDTQYF.

The gene calls are TRBV6-5 and TRBJ1-2, with D hard to call. The V gene's germline CDR1 is MNHEY and CDR2 SVGAGI. Trimming pared 2 bases from V and 9 bases from J, leaving 19 bases between. The CDR3 spans 15 residues. The CDR3 is CASSYDGFSHKSYTF. The CDR3 DNA reads TGTGCCAGCAGTTACGACGGGTTCTCTCACAAAAGCTACACCTTC.

The genes are TRBV19 and TRBJ2-1, with D perhaps being TRBD1 or TRBD2 (5 bases each). This CDR3 comprises 12 residues. Between the trimmed V and J ends, which lost 7 bases and 5 bases, there was a span of 9 bases. The germline V gene encodes CDR1 LNHDA and CDR2 SQIVND (reference sequence). CDR3 DNA: TGTGCCAGTAATCCGGGACACAATGAGCAGTTCTTC. It yields the protein CASNPGHNEQFF. Variable domain in full (rest from reference TRBV19 and TRBJ2-1): DGGITQSPKYLFRKEGQNVTLSCEQNLNHDAMYWYRQDPGQGLRLIYYSQIVNDFQKGDIAEGYSVSREKKESFPLTVTSAQKNPTAFYLCASNPGHNEQFFGPGTRLTVL.

This chain joins TRBV5-1 and TRBJ2-5, with D possibly being TRBD2 (5 bases). CDR3 length: 15 amino acids. The V and J ends lost 4 bases and 2 bases respectively, with 15 bases between them. Germline V gene lookup returns CDR1 SGHRS and CDR2 YFSETQ. The CDR3, as DNA: TGCGCCAGCAGCCGATTAACGGGGTTACAAGAGACCCAGTACTTC. This codes for CASSRLTGLQETQYF.

This clone was counted once. J is TRBJ2-2 and V is TRBV6-5; possibly TRBD2 for D (5 bases). The ends were cut back, 6 bases at V and 6 bases at J, with 14 bases in the middle. CDR3 length: 14 amino acids. Germline CDR1 MNHEY, CDR2 SVGAGI. The CDR3 reads CASRPNPSSGELFF. Written as DNA, the CDR3 is TGTGCCAGCAGACCAAACCCTAGCTCCGGGGAGCTGTTTTTT.

V and J are TRBV10-1 and TRBJ2-3; the D gene is possibly TRBD1 (6 bases). CDR1 WNHNN and CDR2 SYGVQD come from the germline V gene (reference sequence). V was pared by 2 bases and J by 2 bases, with 8 bases between. This CDR3 has 14 amino acids. The CDR3 sequence: CASSEGQTTDTQYF. The CDR3 coding sequence is TGCGCCAGCAGTGAGGGACAGACCACAGATACGCAGTATTTT.

This clone showed up just once. The chain employs TRBV7-9 and TRBJ1-2, with D possibly matching TRBD1 (5 bases). The germline V and J ends were trimmed by 1 base and 4 bases, with 16 bases remaining between them. The CDR3 sequence is 16 residues long. From germline, CDR1 is SEHNR and CDR2 FQNEAQ (reference sequence). The CDR3 coding sequence is TGTGCCAGCAGCTTAGGGCAGGCAGGGCCTTTCTATGGCTACACCTTC. Its translation: CASSLGQAGPFYGYTF.

The chain recombines TRBV2 with TRBJ1-2; weak D call: TRBD1 (6 bases). The CDR3 loop spans 14 amino acids. The V and J ends lost 0 bases and 3 bases respectively, with 8 bases between them. CDR1 is SNHLY, CDR2 FYNNEI, per germline. The CDR3 nucleotides are TGTGCCAGCAGTGAAGCAGGGGGAGACTATGGCTACACCTTC. Translation gives CASSEAGGDYGYTF.

The chain employs TRBV4-3 and TRBJ2-1; 7 positions agree with TRBD2. Losses at the gene ends were 0 bases for V and 7 bases for J; bases not matched to a gene: 12. Looked up from germline, CDR1 is LGHNA and CDR2 is YSLEER. The CDR3 is made up of 17 amino acids. The CDR3 nucleotides are TGCGCCAGCAGCCAAGATTTCGGGACTAAGGTGAATAATGAGCAGTTCTTC. Translation: CASSQDFGTKVNNEQFF.

The V call is TRBV3-1 (or the pseudogene TRBV3-2), the J call TRBJ1-2; D call uncertain. Trimming removed 3 bases at V and 6 bases at J, with 14 bases between. The CDR3 spans 14 residues. Germline values: CDR1 LGHDT, CDR2 YNNKEL (reference sequence). Here the CDR3 DNA reads TGTGCCAGCAGCCATGACTCACACCGTCATGGCTACACCTTC. Protein: CASSHDSHRHGYTF.

V gene TRBV5-1 combines with J gene TRBJ1-4; tentatively, D is TRBD1 (6 bases). The V end was cut by 1 base, the J end by 1 base, with 23 bases between. CDR1 is SGHRS and CDR2 is YFSETQ in the germline V gene. This CDR3 is 20 amino acids long. The CDR3 is CASSLPWNPGVGETNEKLFF. As DNA, the CDR3 is TGCGCCAGCAGCTTGCCATGGAACCCAGGGGTTGGAGAAACTAATGAAAAACTGTTTTTT.

The chain couples TRBV11-3 to TRBJ2-5; 13 nucleotides match TRBD2. V was pared by 5 bases and J by 5 bases, with 11 bases of the junction left unmatched. CDR1 SGHNT and CDR2 YENEEA come from the germline V gene. The CDR3 spans 17 residues. The CDR3 sequence: CASSPRLAGGPRETQYF. The CDR3 DNA reads TGTGCCAGCAGCCCGAGACTAGCGGGAGGCCCCCGGGAGACCCAGTACTTC.

The chain employs TRBV19 and TRBJ2-1, with TRBD2 matching over 9 bases. Germline values: CDR1 LNHDA, CDR2 SQIVND (reference sequence). The CDR3 runs 15 residues. V shed 6 bases, J shed 7 bases, and the junction held 10 bases outside the gene matches. CDR3 nucleotide sequence: TGTGCCAGTAGAGCCTGGGCGGGAGGGGATAATGAGCAGTTCTTC. It specifies CASRAWAGGDNEQFF. The variable domain in full, with the rest retrieved from reference TRBV19 and TRBJ2-1, is DGGITQSPKYLFRKEGQNVTLSCEQNLNHDAMYWYRQDPGQGLRLIYYSQIVNDFQKGDIAEGYSVSREKKESFPLTVTSAQKNPTAFYLCASRAWAGGDNEQFFGPGTRLTVL.

The V gene is TRBV4-1, the J gene TRBJ1-1; D call uncertain. Germline V gene data show CDR1 as MGHRA and CDR2 as YSYEKL. Trimming shortened V by 3 bases and J by 1 base, and 6 bases separated the two germline ends. The CDR3 spans 13 residues. The DNA for the CDR3 is TGCGCCAGCAGCCACACACGGAACACTGAAGCTTTCTTT. It specifies CASSHTRNTEAFF.

This chain joins TRBV9 and TRBJ2-2; D gene ambiguous. Germline assignment: CDR1 SGDLS and CDR2 YYNGEE. CDR3 length: 15 amino acids. The V end lost 2 bases, the J end lost 1 base, and 9 bases lay between the germline ends. CDR3 bases: TGTGCCAGCAGCGTTAGGGATTTGAACACCGGGGAGCTGTTTTTT. Translated, it gives CASSVRDLNTGELFF.

The chain links TRBV30 to TRBJ2-7; D may match TRBD1 or TRBD2 (5 bases each). Germline V gene sequence: CDR1 GTSNPN, CDR2 SVGIG (reference sequence). The CDR3 contains 13 residues. V lost 6 bases, J lost 3 bases, and 15 bases lay in between. The CDR3 reads CACSGTRIYEQYF. CDR3 nucleotides: TGTGCCTGCTCCGGGACGAGAATCTACGAGCAGTACTTC. Supplemented by reference TRBV30 and TRBJ2-7, the full variable domain reads SQTIHQWPATLVQPVGSPLSLECTVEGTSNPNLYWYRQAAGRGLQLLFYSVGIGQISSEVPQNLSASRPQDRQFILSSKKLLLSDSGFYLCACSGTRIYEQYFGPGTRLTVT.

The chain employs TRBV14 and TRBJ1-6; 9 bases agree with TRBD1. V lost 4 bases, J lost 10 bases, and 8 bases stayed unmatched. CDR1 and CDR2 from the germline V gene are SGHDN and FVKESK. The CDR3 runs to 15 residues. The CDR3 sequence is CASSPWDRVGSPLHF. The CDR3 region has the DNA TGTGCCAGCAGCCCCTGGGACAGGGTAGGATCACCCCTCCACTTT.

V usage is TRBV18 and J usage is TRBJ1-4; possibly TRBD1 for D (6 bases). Germline V CDR1 and CDR2: KGHSH, LQKENI. Trimming cost V 7 bases and J 8 bases, with 14 bases left between them. This CDR3 spans 13 amino acids. CDR3 DNA: TGTGCCAGCTTCCCCAACAGGGACGAAAAACTGTTTTTT. Its translation: CASFPNRDEKLFF.

The rearrangement joins TRBV27 to TRBJ1-6, with D unclear. V was trimmed by 4 bases and J by 0 bases, leaving 13 bases between them. The CDR3 covers 17 residues. CDR1 and CDR2 (germline): MNHEY, SMNVEV (reference sequence). The CDR3 DNA sequence: TGTGCCAGCAGTTCCTACCCCGCGAGCTCCTATAATTCACCCCTCCACTTT. It translates to CASSSYPASSYNSPLHF.

The rearrangement links TRBV5-4 to TRBJ2-7; D is uncertain. The CDR3 has 15 residues. The ends were cut back, 2 bases at V and 1 base at J, with 13 bases in the middle. Germline V gives CDR1 SGHNT, CDR2 YYREEE (reference sequence). CDR3 in amino acids: CASSLAPGSSYEQYF. The DNA of the CDR3 is TGTGCCAGCAGCTTAGCCCCCGGGTCTTCCTACGAGCAGTACTTC.

The rearrangement uses TRBV5-1 and TRBJ2-3, with D unresolved. CDR3 length equals 14 residues. Germline CDR1 is SGHRS and CDR2 is YFSETQ. Trimming took 4 bases from V and 0 from J, leaving 9 bases between them. The CDR3 sequence is CASSEESSTDTQYF. The DNA of the CDR3 is TGCGCCAGCAGCGAGGAGTCTAGCACAGATACGCAGTATTTT.

The chain links TRBV5-1 to TRBJ2-1; 8 bases map to TRBD2. The CDR3 length is 16 residues. CDR1 and CDR2 (germline): SGHRS, YFSETQ. V trimming: 0 bases; J trimming: 6 bases; junction bases outside the gene matches: 8. The CDR3 bases are TGCGCCAGCAGCTTGGCCGTCGGGAGGGGTATCAATGAGCAGTTCTTC. This translates into CASSLAVGRGINEQFF.

CDR3 in DNA: TGTGCCAGCAGCCTAATGCCTGATACGCAGTATTTT. It yields the protein CASSLMPDTQYF. The chain uses TRBV28 and TRBJ2-3; D gene unclear. The CDR3 is made up of 12 amino acids. V lost 6 bases and J 6 bases, leaving 10 bases between the germline ends. The germline CDR1 and CDR2 sequences are MDHEN and SYDVKM.

The genes are TRBV7-2 and TRBJ1-2; D is unclear. Germline V lookup: CDR1 SGHTA, CDR2 FQGNSA. The CDR3 covers 15 residues. Trimming took 5 bases from V and 3 from J, leaving 16 bases between them. Here the CDR3 DNA reads TGTGCCAGCAGCGGAGTTAGGACGGGTCACTATGGCTACACCTTC. Its protein product is CASSGVRTGHYGYTF.

The chain recombines TRBV11-2 with TRBJ2-7, with 8 bases fitting TRBD2. This CDR3 is built from 15 residues. V trimming: 5 bases; J trimming: 1 base; junction bases outside the gene matches: 7. The germline V gene has CDR1 SGHAT and CDR2 FQNNGV. CDR3 in amino acids: CASSPTLAGSYEQYF. CDR3 sequence (DNA): TGTGCCAGCAGCCCCACATTAGCGGGGTCCTACGAGCAGTACTTC.

The chain joins TRBV5-4 to TRBJ2-1; 12 bases agree with TRBD2. The CDR3 consists of 16 residues. In germline, CDR1 is SGHNT, CDR2 YYREEE (reference sequence). With V trimmed by 4 bases and J by 6 bases, 8 bases remained unmatched. The CDR3 DNA sequence: TGTGCCAGCAGCCCGGGCGGGACTAGCGGGTTCAATGAGCAGTTCTTC. The encoded protein is CASSPGGTSGFNEQFF.

The chain employs TRBV7-8 and TRBJ1-3, with a tentative D call TRBD1 (5 bases). This CDR3 spans 17 amino acids. The germline V and J ends were trimmed by 5 bases and 0 bases, with 17 bases remaining between them. The germline gives CDR1 SGHVS, CDR2 FQNEAQ. CDR3 coding DNA: TGTGCCAGCAGCCTGTCCCGGGGACGGAACTCTGGAAACACCATATATTTT. This encodes CASSLSRGRNSGNTIYF.

The chain combines TRBV29-1 with TRBJ2-5; the D is unclear. V lost 4 bases, J lost 5 bases, and 14 bases lay in between. CDR3 size: 13 residues. Germline-derived CDR1 and CDR2 are SQVTM and ANQGSEA. In DNA, the CDR3 is TGCAGCGTTGGAGAGCTTAGACTGGAGACCCAGTACTTC. Translating gives CSVGELRLETQYF.

The chain employs TRBV7-9 and TRBJ1-2; TRBD1 aligns across 10 bases. J lost 5 bases, V lost 0 bases, and 9 bases had no gene match. The germline CDR1 and CDR2 sequences are SEHNR and FQNEAQ (reference sequence). This CDR3 comprises 17 residues. The chain's CDR3 is CASSLASGTGARYGYTF. In DNA form, the CDR3 reads TGTGCCAGCAGCTTAGCCTCCGGGACAGGGGCACGTTATGGCTACACCTTC.

The chain joins TRBV18 to TRBJ1-6; 8 bases are a match to TRBD1. The CDR3 contains 17 residues. Trimming removed 4 bases from V and 0 bases from J; junction bases left unmatched: 5. Per germline, CDR1 KGHSH and CDR2 LQKENI. The CDR3 protein is CASSRDRMSSYNSPLHF. The DNA for the CDR3 is TGTGCCAGCTCACGGGACAGGATGAGCTCCTATAATTCACCCCTCCACTTT.